What follows are 30 T cell receptor beta chains derived from one specimen sequenced in a study of shared clonotypes between healthy human individuals. Profiling relied on immunoSEQ multiplex PCR, and the TCRdb table lists in-frame clones only, not all of them. The table has roughly 510,000 clones, roughly 79% seen once. Source material: PBMCs. Receptor source: a woman aged 40 to 49 in good health. Some clones in this sample may be carry-over from other donors' samples.

The chain recombines TRBV4-2 with TRBJ1-1; 8 bases fit TRBD1. The CDR3 extends over 15 amino acids. V shed 4 bases, J shed 3 bases, and the junction held 7 bases outside the gene matches. From germline, CDR1 is LGHNA and CDR2 YNFKEQ. CDR3 DNA: TGTGCCAGCAGCCGCGCAGGGGGCGCAGACACTGAAGCTTTCTTT. Residues: CASSRAGGADTEAFF.

This clone was counted only a few times. This chain links TRBV11-3 with TRBJ2-2; possible D gene TRBD2, 5 bases. Trimming removed 3 bases from V and 4 bases from J, with 12 bases in between. The CDR3 is 15 residues long. CDR1 and CDR2 from the germline V gene are SGHNT and YENEEA. CDR3 sequence (DNA): TGTGCCAGCAGCTTTGGGGTAGCGACCACCGGGGAGCTGTTTTTT. It is translated as CASSFGVATTGELFF.

This clone has a handful of counts. The genes are TRBV2 and TRBJ2-5; 13 nucleotides agree with TRBD2. Losses at the gene ends were 6 bases for V and 3 bases for J; bases not matched to a gene: 7. CDR3 size: 16 residues. Germline CDR1 SNHLY, CDR2 FYNNEI. The CDR3 DNA reads as TGTGCCAGCAGCTCGGGACTAGCGGGAAGGGAAGAGACCCAGTACTTC. Residues: CASSSGLAGREETQYF.

This clone was found once. The gene calls are TRBV5-1 and TRBJ1-3; a possible D gene is TRBD1 (6 bases). V was shortened by 4 bases and J by 0 bases, with 14 bases between the two germline ends. Germline lookup yields CDR1 SGHRS and CDR2 YFSETQ. The CDR3 sequence is 16 residues long. CDR3 DNA: TGCGCCAGCAGCCCGGAGGGCAGGGGCTCTGGAAACACCATATATTTT. It is translated as CASSPEGRGSGNTIYF.

The chain combines TRBV28 with TRBJ2-7; the match to TRBD2 covers 8 bases. J gave up 7 bases and V 7 bases, and 12 bases lay outside the gene matches. Germline values: CDR1 MDHEN, CDR2 SYDVKM. The CDR3 is 14 residues long. CDR3 DNA: TGTGCCAGCACGGGAGGGCGGGATTTCGTAGAGCAGTACTTC. It is translated as CASTGGRDFVEQYF.

The chain combines TRBV19 with TRBJ1-2; D unresolved. Trimming cost V 1 base and J 8 bases, with 11 bases left between them. Per germline, CDR1 LNHDA and CDR2 SQIVND (reference sequence). The CDR3 has 13 amino acids. CDR3 amino acids: CASSIGTVLGYTF. The DNA of the CDR3 is TGTGCCAGTAGTATAGGGACGGTTCTGGGCTACACCTTC.

This clone came up once. CDR3 nucleotide sequence: TGCGCCAGCAGCTTGGGACGGTCACCCCTCCACTTT. Translated, it gives CASSLGRSPLHF. This chain connects TRBV5-1 to TRBJ1-6, with D uncertain. V shed 0 bases and J shed 10 bases, with 5 bases lying between them. Germline V gene lookup returns CDR1 SGHRS and CDR2 YFSETQ. This CDR3 has 12 residues.

The V call is TRBV28, the J call TRBJ2-6; no clear D. CDR1 MDHEN and CDR2 SYDVKM come from the germline V gene. The CDR3 totals 14 residues. V shed 5 bases and J shed 0 bases, with 5 bases lying between them. DNA of the CDR3: TGTGCCAGCAGTGAATCCTCTGGGGCCAACGTCCTGACTTTC. Translating gives CASSESSGANVLTF. The full variable domain, completed using reference TRBV28 and TRBJ2-6, is DVKVTQSSRYLVKRTGEKVFLECVQDMDHENMFWYRQDPGLGLRLIYFSYDVKMKEKGDIPEGYSVSREKKERFSLILESASTNQTSMYLCASSESSGANVLTFGAGSRLTVL.

This clone has only a few counts. V is TRBV7-3 and J is TRBJ2-4; TRBD1 matches at 9 bases. Germline-derived CDR1 and CDR2 are SGHTA and FQGTGA. The CDR3 length is 15 residues. Germline trimming cut 2 bases from V and 9 bases from J; bases unmatched to any gene: 8. The CDR3 bases are TGTGCCAGCAGCTTAGGGACAGGGTTTGGGGCCATTCAGTACTTC. It yields the protein CASSLGTGFGAIQYF.

The V call is TRBV6-6, the J call TRBJ2-7, with D tentatively TRBD1 or TRBD2 (5 bases each). This CDR3 region has 15 residues. V lost 7 bases, J lost 4 bases, and 20 bases lay in between. CDR1 and CDR2 (germline): MNHNY, SVGAGI (reference sequence). This chain's CDR3 is CASTPYVGTGYEQYF. CDR3 in DNA: TGTGCCAGCACCCCTTACGTGGGGACCGGATACGAGCAGTACTTC.

This clone occurred a few times. The chain recombines TRBV9 with TRBJ2-1; 7 nucleotides align to TRBD1. V gave up 3 bases and J gave up 7 bases; unmatched junction bases: 4. CDR1 SGDLS and CDR2 YYNGEE come from the germline V gene. The CDR3 contains 13 residues. DNA of the CDR3: TGTGCCAGCAGCGAGGGGGCGCAGAATGAGCAGTTCTTC. Translating it yields CASSEGAQNEQFF.

The rearrangement links TRBV14 to TRBJ2-1; 9 bases match TRBD2. Per the germline V gene, CDR1 is SGHDN and CDR2 is FVKESK. After removal of 4 bases from V and 3 bases from J, the junction contained 4 bases not matched to a gene. This CDR3 comprises 15 residues. The DNA for the CDR3 is TGTGCCAGCAGCCGGATTAGCGGGAGCTACAATGAGCAGTTCTTC. This sequence encodes CASSRISGSYNEQFF.

This rearrangement joins TRBV7-3 to TRBJ2-1, with D perhaps matching TRBD1 (7 bases). Trimming shortened V by 5 bases and J by 14 bases, and 22 bases separated the two germline ends. The CDR3 contains 14 residues. Germline CDR1 reads SGHTA; CDR2 reads FQGTGA. The CDR3 sequence: CASSPFRGDSGKFF. The CDR3 DNA sequence: TGTGCCAGCAGCCCCTTTAGGGGGGACAGTGGGAAGTTCTTC.

V usage is TRBV28 and J usage is TRBJ2-7, with 11 bases aligning to TRBD1. Per germline, CDR1 MDHEN and CDR2 SYDVKM. The CDR3 runs to 15 residues. V shed 0 bases, J shed 7 bases, and the junction held 5 bases outside the gene matches. This CDR3 reads CASSLWRTGGGEQYF. The CDR3 DNA follows: TGTGCCAGCAGTTTATGGCGGACAGGGGGCGGGGAGCAGTACTTC.

The rearrangement joins TRBV5-1 to TRBJ2-4; 9 bases map to TRBD1. Looked up from germline, CDR1 is SGHRS and CDR2 is YFSETQ. The CDR3 is 16 amino acids. Unmatched junction bases numbered 9, after V lost 4 bases and J lost 4 bases. CDR3 in amino acids: CASSVRTGVAKNIQYF. The CDR3 nucleotides are TGCGCCAGCAGCGTGCGGACAGGGGTGGCGAAAAACATTCAGTACTTC.

Regarding this clone: This likely came from a read error, as a far larger clone is one base away. This specimen includes other DNA sequences encoding the same CDR3. The chain couples TRBV2 to TRBJ2-7, with TRBD1 matching 8 bases. Germline values: CDR1 SNHLY, CDR2 FYNNEI. The CDR3 is 12 residues long. Trimming took 8 bases from V and 2 from J; bases not matched to a gene: 2. This CDR3 reads CASGTGTYEQYF. The CDR3, as DNA: TGTGCCAGCGGGACAGGCACCTACGAGCAGTACTTC.

In regard to this clone: A far larger clone differs by one base, so this is likely a read error. This chain uses TRBV7-9 with TRBJ2-1; D might be TRBD2 (5 bases). Trimming took off 1 base at V and 2 bases at J, with 12 bases between the two ends. The CDR3 runs to 16 residues. The germline CDR1 and CDR2 sequences are SEHNR and FQNEAQ (reference sequence). Written as DNA, the CDR3 is TGTGCCAGCAGCTTAGGAGGAGCGGCGCCCTACAATGAGCAGTTCTTC. Encoded protein: CASSLGGAAPYNEQFF.

The rearrangement joins TRBV11-2 to TRBJ1-1; TRBD1 is a possible D gene (5 bases). Trimming left V 5 bases short and J 9 bases short, with 16 bases between. The length of the CDR3 is 13 residues. Germline CDR1 SGHAT, CDR2 FQNNGV. The CDR3, as DNA: TGTGCCAGCAGCCCCAACACGGGGGAGAAAGCTTTCTTT. Protein sequence: CASSPNTGEKAFF.

J is TRBJ1-1 and V is TRBV28, with D perhaps matching TRBD1 (5 bases). With 4 bases removed from V and 6 bases from J, the gap between germline ends came to 21 bases. The CDR3 is made up of 16 amino acids. Germline CDR1 and CDR2: MDHEN and SYDVKM. The CDR3 sequence is CASSSFPSGGGSEAFF. DNA for the CDR3: TGTGCCAGCAGTTCCTTCCCCTCGGGGGGTGGCTCTGAAGCTTTCTTT.

CDR3 sequence reads: CASSEAGTSSYNEQFF. In DNA form, the CDR3 reads TGTGCCAGCAGTGAGGCCGGGACAAGCTCCTACAATGAGCAGTTCTTC. The genes are TRBV25-1 and TRBJ2-1; TRBD1 might be the D (6 bases). This CDR3 comprises 16 residues. CDR1 is MGHDK, CDR2 SYGVNS, per germline. V was trimmed by 3 bases and J by 0 bases, leaving 12 bases between them.

The chain combines TRBV2 with TRBJ1-5; D remains ambiguous. CDR1 is SNHLY, CDR2 FYNNEI, per germline. Trimming removed 8 bases at V and 9 bases at J, with 29 bases between. The CDR3 spans 17 residues. CDR3 DNA sequence: TGTGCCAGCTCCTCCGGGCTCCCGAACTCAAGGGAAAGGCCCCAGCATTTT. Translating gives CASSSGLPNSRERPQHF.

J is TRBJ2-1 and V is TRBV4-2; TRBD2 matches 11 bases. Germline CDR1 and CDR2: LGHNA and YNFKEQ. Trimming removed 1 base from V and 6 bases from J; junction bases left unmatched: 5. CDR3 length: 16 amino acids. This chain's CDR3 is CASSQVVLAGVNEQFF. In DNA form, the CDR3 reads TGTGCCAGCAGCCAAGTAGTACTAGCGGGAGTCAATGAGCAGTTCTTC.

With respect to this clone: This probably arose from a read error, given a far larger clone one base away. Distinct nucleotide sequences in the sample also encode this CDR3. V usage is TRBV11-3 and J usage is TRBJ2-1; D is possibly TRBD1 or TRBD2 (5 bases each). The CDR3 consists of 16 residues. Per germline, CDR1 SGHNT and CDR2 YENEEA. In nucleotides, the CDR3 is TGCGCCAGCAGCTTAGATTGGGGGAGCTCCTACAATGAGCAGTTCTTC. Translated: CASSLDWGSSYNEQFF.

This clone occurred once. The chain has TRBV9 and TRBJ2-6; the D is unclear. V lost 2 bases and J lost 0, with 12 bases in between. The CDR3 runs 17 residues. Looked up from germline, CDR1 is SGDLS and CDR2 is YYNGEE. CDR3 residues: CASSVGQENSGANVLTF. DNA of the CDR3: TGTGCCAGCAGCGTTGGCCAGGAAAACTCTGGGGCCAACGTCCTGACTTTC.

V and J are TRBV25-1 and TRBJ2-2; D is ambiguous. Trimming shortened V by 8 bases and J by 4 bases, and 11 bases separated the two germline ends. The CDR3 has 13 residues. Germline CDR1 is MGHDK and CDR2 is SYGVNS. CDR3 in amino acids: CASGRRSTGELFF. The DNA of the CDR3 is TGTGCCAGCGGAAGGCGGTCCACCGGGGAGCTGTTTTTT.

The chain recombines TRBV28 with TRBJ2-4; perhaps D is TRBD1 or TRBD2 (5 bases each). The CDR3 spans 13 residues. V was trimmed by 8 bases and J by 6 bases, leaving 14 bases between them. Germline CDR1 reads MDHEN; CDR2 reads SYDVKM. The CDR3 region has the DNA TGTGCCAGCCGACAGACAGCGGTAAACATTCAGTACTTC. It specifies CASRQTAVNIQYF.

The chain recombines TRBV9 with TRBJ1-4, with D possibly matching TRBD1 (5 bases). The CDR3 totals 14 residues. V was shortened by 4 bases and J by 5 bases, with 12 bases between the two germline ends. CDR1 is SGDLS, CDR2 YYNGEE, per germline. The DNA for the CDR3 is TGTGCCAGCAGCCAGTGGGCAGGGAATGAAAAACTGTTTTTT. Protein sequence: CASSQWAGNEKLFF.

This chain connects TRBV5-4 to TRBJ1-1; a weak D match, TRBD1 (5 bases). V shed 0 bases and J shed 10 bases, with 13 bases lying between them. The length of the CDR3 is 13 residues. Germline V CDR1 and CDR2: SGHNT, YYREEE (reference sequence). The CDR3 region has the DNA TGTGCCAGCAGCTTGGGGCAGGGCCTTGGAGCTTTCTTT. This sequence encodes CASSLGQGLGAFF.

The gene calls are TRBV4-1 and TRBJ2-5; 10 bases fit TRBD2. The germline V gene has CDR1 MGHRA and CDR2 YSYEKL. Germline trimming cut 1 base from V and 4 bases from J; bases unmatched to any gene: 6. This CDR3 comprises 16 residues. CDR3 bases: TGCGCCAGCAGCCAAGGTTTAGCGGGAGGAAGAGAGACCCAGTACTTC. Its translation is CASSQGLAGGRETQYF.

The chain recombines TRBV10-3 with TRBJ1-5, with TRBD1 identical over 9 bases. The CDR3 extends over 16 amino acids. V lost 0 bases to trimming and J lost 7 bases; unmatched junction nucleotides: 7. CDR1 is ENHRY and CDR2 is SYGVKD in the germline V gene. CDR3 loop: CAISESRDRDRQPQHF. The CDR3 DNA follows: TGTGCCATCAGTGAGTCGAGGGACAGGGACAGACAGCCCCAGCATTTT.